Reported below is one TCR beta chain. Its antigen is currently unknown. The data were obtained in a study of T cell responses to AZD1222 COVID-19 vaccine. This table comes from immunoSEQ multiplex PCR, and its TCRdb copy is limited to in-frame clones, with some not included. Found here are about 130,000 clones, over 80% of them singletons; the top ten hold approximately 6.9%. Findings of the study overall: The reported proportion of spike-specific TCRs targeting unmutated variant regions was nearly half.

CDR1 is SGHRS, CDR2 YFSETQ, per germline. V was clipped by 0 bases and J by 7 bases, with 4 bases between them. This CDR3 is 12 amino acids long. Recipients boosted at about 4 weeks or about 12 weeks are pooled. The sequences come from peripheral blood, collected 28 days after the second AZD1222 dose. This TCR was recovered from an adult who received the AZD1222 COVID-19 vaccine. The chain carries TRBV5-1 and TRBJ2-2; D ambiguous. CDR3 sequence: CASSLGGGELFF. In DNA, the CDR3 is TGCGCCAGCAGCTTGGGAGGCGGGGAGCTGTTTTTT.